This TCR beta chain was found in a study of PD-1 blockade in classical Hodgkin lymphoma. The study's findings and limits: Before treatment, TCR diversity in newly diagnosed patients was reportedly lower than in healthy donors. CD4+ TCR diversity climbed significantly by C4D1, unlike CD8+ TCR diversity. The study found complete responders had baseline diversity similar to newly diagnosed patients.

Indicated time point: cycle 4 day 1 (C4D1), after 6 weeks of nivolumab. Every patient relapsed after autologous stem cell transplantation, and brentuximab vedotin exposure varied. Best responses included complete response and partial response; otherwise, the best response was progressive disease. Turning to this clone: As yet, its antigen is unknown.

The CDR3 spans 13 residues. Germline-derived CDR1 and CDR2 are SGHRS and YFSETQ. V was cut by 2 bases and J by 1 base, with 6 bases left in between. Some clones are missing from TCRdb's copy, which holds only in-frame ones; the method was immunoSEQ multiplex PCR. Of about 92,000 clones listed, 83% are singletons. This receptor was taken from a human donor with classical Hodgkin lymphoma. The specimen comprised peripheral blood mononuclear cells (PBMCs), sampled before the fourth cycle of nivolumab. The genes are TRBV5-1 and TRBJ1-1, with D unclear. The CDR3 loop is CASSFGRNTEAFF. The DNA for the CDR3 is TGCGCCAGCAGCTTTGGGAGGAACACTGAAGCTTTCTTT. The variable domain in full, with the rest retrieved from reference TRBV5-1 and TRBJ1-1, is KAGVTQTPRYLIKTRGQQVTLSCSPISGHRSVSWYQQTPGQGLQFLFEYFSETQRNKGNFPGRFSGRQFSNSRSEMNVSTLELGDSALYLCASSFGRNTEAFFGQGTRLTVV.